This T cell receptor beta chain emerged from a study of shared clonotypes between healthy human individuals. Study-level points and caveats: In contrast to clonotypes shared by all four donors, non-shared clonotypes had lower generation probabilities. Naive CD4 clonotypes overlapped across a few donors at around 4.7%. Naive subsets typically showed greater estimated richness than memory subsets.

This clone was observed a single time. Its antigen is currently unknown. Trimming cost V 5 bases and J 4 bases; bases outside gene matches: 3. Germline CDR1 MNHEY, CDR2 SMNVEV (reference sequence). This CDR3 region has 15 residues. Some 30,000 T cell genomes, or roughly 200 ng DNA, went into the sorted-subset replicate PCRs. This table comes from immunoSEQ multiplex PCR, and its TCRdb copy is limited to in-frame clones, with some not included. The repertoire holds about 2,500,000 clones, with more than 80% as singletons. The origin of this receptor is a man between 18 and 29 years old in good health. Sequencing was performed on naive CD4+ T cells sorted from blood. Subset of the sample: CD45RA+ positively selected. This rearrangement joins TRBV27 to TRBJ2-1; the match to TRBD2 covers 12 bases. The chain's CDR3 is CASSPLAGGYNEQFF. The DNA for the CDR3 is TGTGCCAGCAGTCCCCTAGCGGGAGGGTACAATGAGCAGTTCTTC.